The 11 T cell receptor beta chains reported below all come from one sample, sequenced in a study of cytomegalovirus exposure and HLA in healthy donors. PCR primers comprised 60 Vbeta and 13 Jbeta primers. The protocol was immunoSEQ multiplex PCR, while the TCRdb copy is restricted to in-frame clones and leaves out a portion. The data contain about 200,000 clones, approximately 80% of them singletons. Sequenced material: PBMCs. The source is a man aged 35-49 years in good health and CMV-seronegative.

The table lists this clone with a count of one. V and J are TRBV7-2 and TRBJ2-3; TRBD2 might be the D (5 bases). Trimming pared 3 bases from V and 5 bases from J, leaving 9 bases between. CDR1 SGHTA and CDR2 FQGNSA come from the germline V gene. The CDR3 spans 13 residues. This CDR3 reads CASSFGKRDTQYF. CDR3 nucleotides: TGTGCCAGCAGCTTCGGGAAGAGAGATACGCAGTATTTT. The variable domain in full, completed from reference TRBV7-2 and TRBJ2-3, reads GAGVSQSPSNKVTEKGKDVELRCDPISGHTALYWYRQSLGQGLEFLIYFQGNSAPDKSGLPSDRFSAERTGGSVSTLTIQRTQQEDSAVYLCASSFGKRDTQYFGPGTRLTVL.

For this clone: Other DNA sequences of this sample code for an identical CDR3. The chain couples TRBV5-1 to TRBJ2-2; unclear D gene. Germline CDR1 is SGHRS and CDR2 is YFSETQ. The CDR3 consists of 14 residues. V was pared by 0 bases and J by 2 bases, with 5 bases between. This chain's CDR3 is CASSLGQNTGELFF. CDR3 bases: TGCGCCAGCAGCTTGGGACAAAACACCGGGGAGCTGTTTTTT.

The V gene is TRBV6-1, the J gene TRBJ2-7; TRBD2 is a possible D gene (5 bases). V was shortened by 7 bases and J by 4 bases, with 11 bases between the two germline ends. CDR3 size: 12 residues. In germline, CDR1 is MNHNS, CDR2 SASEGT. CDR3 nucleotides: TGTGCCAGCAACCCGGGATTATACGAGCAGTACTTC. Translating it yields CASNPGLYEQYF.

The chain carries TRBV7-9 and TRBJ1-1, with a tentative D call TRBD1 (5 bases). Germline V lookup: CDR1 SEHNR, CDR2 FQNEAQ (reference sequence). V was shortened by 5 bases and J by 4 bases, with 14 bases between the two germline ends. The length of the CDR3 is 14 residues. The CDR3 DNA reads as TGTGCCAGCAGCCCGCAGGGTCGAATCACTGAAGCTTTCTTT. Amino acid sequence: CASSPQGRITEAFF.

This chain connects TRBV7-3 to TRBJ2-3; 9 positions match TRBD2. V lost 4 bases to trimming and J lost 8 bases; unmatched junction nucleotides: 13. Germline CDR1 is SGHTA and CDR2 is FQGTGA. This CDR3 comprises 16 residues. DNA for the CDR3: TGTGCCAGCAGCTCCCAGGCGGGGGGGCAAGGAGTTACGCAGTATTTT. Its protein is CASSSQAGGQGVTQYF.

The chain carries TRBV19 and TRBJ2-1, with 13 bases matching TRBD2. Germline CDR1 reads LNHDA; CDR2 reads SQIVND (reference sequence). The CDR3 loop spans 15 amino acids. V gave up 6 bases and J gave up 9 bases; unmatched junction bases: 8. The CDR3 bases are TGTGCCAGTAGCGGGGGACTAGCGGGACGCAGTGAGCAGTTCTTC. Residues: CASSGGLAGRSEQFF.

The genes are TRBV30 and TRBJ2-7, with D uncertain. V was shortened by 2 bases and J by 2 bases, with 19 bases between the two germline ends. Looked up from germline, CDR1 is GTSNPN and CDR2 is SVGIG (reference sequence). The CDR3 covers 16 residues. CDR3 region: CAWSPPGATGAYEQYF. Here the CDR3 DNA reads TGTGCCTGGAGTCCCCCAGGCGCTACTGGCGCCTACGAGCAGTACTTC.

The chain employs TRBV7-9 and TRBJ2-5; 15 bases agree with TRBD2. Gene TRBJ2-7 matches the end of the DNA better, so the J call may be wrong. The length of the CDR3 is 19 residues. Germline CDR1 is SEHNR and CDR2 is FQNEAQ (reference sequence). The CDR3 here is CASSSSGTSGRIPSYEQYF. The CDR3 DNA reads as TGTGCCAGCAGCTCATCCGGGACTAGCGGGAGGATCCCCTCCTACGAGCAGTACTTC.

The rearrangement joins TRBV9 to TRBJ2-4, with 7 bases lining up with TRBD1. Germline V lookup: CDR1 SGDLS, CDR2 YYNGEE. This CDR3 has 15 residues. The V and J ends lost 1 base and 4 bases, in that order; junction bases with no gene match: 5. As DNA, the CDR3 is TGTGCCAGCAGCGTAAAGGGGACAGAGAAAAACATTCAGTACTTC. It codes for CASSVKGTEKNIQYF.

The gene calls are TRBV6-5 and TRBJ1-4, with TRBD1 matching 7 bases. The CDR3 consists of 13 residues. J gave up 3 bases and V 11 bases, and 6 bases lay outside the gene matches. Germline CDR1 is MNHEY and CDR2 is SVGAGI. CDR3 loop: CASSGTANEKLFF. The CDR3 coding sequence is TGTGCCTCATCTGGGACAGCTAATGAAAAACTGTTTTTT.

The chain has TRBV7-6 and TRBJ2-2; TRBD1 matches 8 bases. This CDR3 comprises 18 residues. V was pared by 0 bases and J by 7 bases, with 13 bases of the junction left unmatched. Germline V CDR1 and CDR2: SGHVS, FNYEAQ. The CDR3 bases are TGTGCCAGCAGCTTAGCCAGCCAGGGGGCCCGGGGTAGCGGGGAGCTGTTTTTT. It is translated as CASSLASQGARGSGELFF.